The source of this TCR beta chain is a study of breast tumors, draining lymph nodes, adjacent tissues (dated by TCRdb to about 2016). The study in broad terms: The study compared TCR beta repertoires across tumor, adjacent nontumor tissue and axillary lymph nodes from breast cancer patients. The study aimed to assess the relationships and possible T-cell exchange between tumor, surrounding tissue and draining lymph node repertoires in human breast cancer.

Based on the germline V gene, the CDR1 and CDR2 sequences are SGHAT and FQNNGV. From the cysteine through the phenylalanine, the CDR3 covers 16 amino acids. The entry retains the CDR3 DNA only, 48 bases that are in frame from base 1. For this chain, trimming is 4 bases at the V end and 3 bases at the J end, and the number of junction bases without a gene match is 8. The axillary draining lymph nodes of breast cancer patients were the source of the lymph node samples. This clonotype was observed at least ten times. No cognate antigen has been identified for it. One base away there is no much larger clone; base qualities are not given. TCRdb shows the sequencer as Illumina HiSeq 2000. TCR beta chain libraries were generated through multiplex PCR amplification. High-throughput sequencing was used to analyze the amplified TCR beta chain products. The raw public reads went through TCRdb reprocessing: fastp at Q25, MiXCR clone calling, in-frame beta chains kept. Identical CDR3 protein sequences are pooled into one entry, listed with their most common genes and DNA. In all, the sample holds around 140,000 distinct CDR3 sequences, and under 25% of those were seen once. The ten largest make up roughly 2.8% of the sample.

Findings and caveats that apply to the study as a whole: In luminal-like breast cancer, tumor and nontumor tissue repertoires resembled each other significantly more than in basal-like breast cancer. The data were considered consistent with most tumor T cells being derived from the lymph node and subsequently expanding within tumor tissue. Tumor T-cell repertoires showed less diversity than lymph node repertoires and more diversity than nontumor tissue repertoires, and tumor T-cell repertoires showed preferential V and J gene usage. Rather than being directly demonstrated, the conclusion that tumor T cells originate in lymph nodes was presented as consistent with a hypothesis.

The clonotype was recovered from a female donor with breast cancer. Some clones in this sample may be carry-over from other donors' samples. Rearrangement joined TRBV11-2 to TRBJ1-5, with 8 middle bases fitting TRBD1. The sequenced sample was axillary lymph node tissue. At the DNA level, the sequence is TGTGCCAGCAGCTCCCGACAGGGGATATACAATCAGCCCCAGCATTTT. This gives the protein CASSSRQGIYNQPQHF. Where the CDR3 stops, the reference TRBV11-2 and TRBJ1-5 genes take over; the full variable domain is EAGVAQSPRYKIIEKRQSVAFWCNPISGHATLYWYQQILGQGPKLLIQFQNNGVVDDSQLPKDRFSAERLKGVDSTLKIQPAKLEDSAVYLCASSSRQGIYNQPQHFGDGTRLSIL.